This TCR beta chain was recorded in a study of shared clonotypes between healthy human individuals. Germline V gene sequence: CDR1 SGDLS, CDR2 YYNGEE. The CDR3 spans 14 residues. Trimming stripped 0 bases from V and 8 bases from J, with 12 bases between. Terminally differentiated effector memory CD45RA+ cells were left out of the naive CD8 fraction, which was CD45RO-negative and positively selected for CCR7. Those who donated were healthy HIV-negative adults, with no recent acute infections or vaccinations reported. The table came from immunoSEQ multiplex PCR; TCRdb's copy has only in-frame clones and leaves some out. The table shows about 2.1 million clones, with approximately 94% occurring only once. Study-wide results and caveats: Generally, estimated richness proved larger in naive subsets than it did in memory subsets. Represented diversity, genetic and exposure-history alike, was limited by few donors. A few donors shared around 5.2% of their naive CD4 clonotypes.

Regarding this clone: What it binds is unknown.

Source material: naive CD8+ T cells from PBMCs. The clonotype originates from a man aged 18 to 29 in good health. Some clones in this sample may be carry-over from other donors' samples. This chain joins TRBV9 and TRBJ2-4, with D possibly TRBD1 on 5 matching bases. The CDR3 DNA reads as TGTGCCAGCAGCGTAGGGTGGGGCACATACATTCAGTACTTC. It specifies CASSVGWGTYIQYF. Drawing the rest from reference TRBV9 and TRBJ2-4, the complete variable domain is DSGVTQTPKHLITATGQRVTLRCSPRSGDLSVYWYQQSLDQGLQFLIQYYNGEERAKGNILERFSAQQFPDLHSELNLSSLELGDSALYFCASSVGWGTYIQYFGAGTRLSVL.